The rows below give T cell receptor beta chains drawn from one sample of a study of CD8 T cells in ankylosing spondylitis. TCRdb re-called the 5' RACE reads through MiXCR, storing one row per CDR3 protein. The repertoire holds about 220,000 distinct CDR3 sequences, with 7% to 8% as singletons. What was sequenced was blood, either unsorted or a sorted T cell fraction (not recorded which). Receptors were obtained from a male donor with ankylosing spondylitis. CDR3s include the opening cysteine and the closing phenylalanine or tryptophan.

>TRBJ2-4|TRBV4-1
CASSRTFHMAKNIQYF
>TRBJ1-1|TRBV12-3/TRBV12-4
CASSLGRNTFTEAFF
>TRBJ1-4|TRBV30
CAWSVLGVKLFF
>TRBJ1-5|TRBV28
CASSLLGYGQPQHF
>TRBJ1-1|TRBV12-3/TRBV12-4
CASSLSPLMNTEAFF
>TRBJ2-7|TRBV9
CASSPRGAPYEQYF
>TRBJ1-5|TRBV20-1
CSALNRGHEDQPQHF
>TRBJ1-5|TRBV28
CASSLIGGNSQPQHF
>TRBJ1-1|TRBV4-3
CASSPTGSGTEAFF
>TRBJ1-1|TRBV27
CASSPWQNTEAFF
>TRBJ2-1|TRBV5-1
CASSYGGGLDEQFF
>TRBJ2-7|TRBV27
CASSFSGGVYEQYF
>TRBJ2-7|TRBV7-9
CASLGGINEQYF
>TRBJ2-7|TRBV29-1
CSVEGLETREQYF
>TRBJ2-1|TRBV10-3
CAISESIGSEQFF
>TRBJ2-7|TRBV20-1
CSATGDEQYF
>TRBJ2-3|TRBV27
CASSFRDDPFTDTQYF
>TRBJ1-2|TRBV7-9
CASSPTTGMVSGGYTF
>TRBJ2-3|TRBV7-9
CASSLGLAGAHTDTQYF
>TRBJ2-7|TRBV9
CASSRTDSYEQYF
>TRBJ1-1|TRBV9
CASSASRRGTEAFF
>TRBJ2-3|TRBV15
CATSRDPGLAGADTQYF
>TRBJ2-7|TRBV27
CASSLGKSYEQYF
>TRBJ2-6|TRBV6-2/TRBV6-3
CATVQDSGANVLTF